The 30 T cell receptor beta chains below all came from one sample that was sequenced in a study of blood T cell repertoires in COVID-19 (TCRdb year 2020). Receptor amplification or capture employed the immunoSEQ multiplex PCR assay. The immuneACCESS repertoire file appears here via TCRdb, limited to in-frame rearrangements. These files lack a portion of the clones; in checked studies, under half of the deficit traces to unresolved V genes, and the cause of the others is not known. A total of 170,000 or so clones appear in this sample, roughly 90% of them only once. Around 0.53% of the sample is held by the ten biggest clonotypes. Specimen: peripheral blood. These receptor sequences come from a man in his fifties with acute or convalescent COVID-19.

This clone was detected only a few times. This chain links TRBV7-9 with TRBJ2-3; 13 bases fit TRBD2. The CDR3 has 18 residues. Germline lookup yields CDR1 SEHNR and CDR2 FQNEAQ (reference sequence). J lost 2 bases, V lost 4 bases, and 9 bases had no gene match. The CDR3 region is CASSWRLAGGLHTDTQYF. As DNA, the CDR3 is TGTGCCAGCAGCTGGCGACTAGCGGGGGGACTACACACAGATACGCAGTATTTT.

This clone was seen once. The chain has TRBV4-3 and TRBJ1-2; no clear D. The CDR3 is 14 amino acids. Germline lookup yields CDR1 LGHNA and CDR2 YSLEER. Trimming left V 4 bases short and J 4 bases short, with 13 bases between. The CDR3 region is CASSPREATYGYTF. In DNA, the CDR3 is TGCGCCAGCAGCCCCCGGGAGGCCACCTATGGCTACACCTTC.

V and J are TRBV28 and TRBJ1-1, with TRBD1 as a possible D gene (5 bases). V lost 5 bases and J lost 3, with 22 bases in between. Germline-derived CDR1 and CDR2 are MDHEN and SYDVKM. This CDR3 has 17 amino acids. The CDR3 DNA sequence: TGTGCCAGCAGTCCCCAGGGCCTGTCGAAGGAGTACACTGAAGCTTTCTTT. This codes for CASSPQGLSKEYTEAFF.

This chain connects TRBV6-2 or TRBV6-3 to TRBJ2-7, with 9 nucleotides matching TRBD2. The CDR3 loop spans 16 amino acids. J was trimmed by 3 bases and V by 0 bases; bases with no gene match: 6. Per the germline V gene, CDR1 is MNHEY and CDR2 is SVGEGT. The CDR3 protein is CASSYSKVAGDYEQYV. CDR3 nucleotides: TGTGCCAGCAGTTACTCGAAGGTAGCGGGGGACTACGAGCAGTACGTC.

The chain joins TRBV12-1 to TRBJ2-5; TRBD2 is the table's D call and was not checked against the DNA. TRBV12-1 is noted as a pseudogene. This CDR3 is built from 16 residues. This CDR3 reads CASSPGAPAVGETQYF. In DNA form, the CDR3 reads TGTGCCAGCAGCCCCGGTGCACCAGCGGTCGGGGAGACCCAGTACTTC.

V and J are TRBV19 and TRBJ1-1; D unclear. Per germline, CDR1 LNHDA and CDR2 SQIVND (reference sequence). Between the trimmed V and J ends, which lost 8 bases and 0 bases, there was a span of 16 bases. The CDR3 is made up of 15 amino acids. The CDR3 loop reads CASVNTKVMNTEAFF. In DNA, the CDR3 is TGTGCCAGTGTTAACACAAAAGTCATGAACACTGAAGCTTTCTTT.

This clone appeared once. This chain connects TRBV7-6 to TRBJ2-6; D gene unclear. Trimming removed 10 bases from V and 0 bases from J, with 10 bases in between. CDR3 length: 14 residues. Germline values: CDR1 SGHVS, CDR2 FNYEAQ. The CDR3 loop reads CATLRSSGANVLTF. Written as DNA, the CDR3 is TGTGCCACCTTACGGAGCTCTGGGGCCAACGTCCTGACTTTC.

The chain couples TRBV27 to TRBJ2-6, with a weak D call TRBD2 (6 bases). CDR1 and CDR2 from the germline V gene are MNHEY and SMNVEV (reference sequence). V dropped 5 bases and J dropped 4 bases, with 21 bases sitting between them. There are 18 residues in the CDR3. The CDR3 protein is CASSPRAQGGSGANVLTF. In nucleotides, the CDR3 is TGTGCCAGCAGTCCTAGGGCCCAGGGAGGATCCGGGGCCAACGTCCTGACTTTC.

This chain connects TRBV28 to TRBJ2-1, with a weak D call TRBD1 (5 bases). The CDR3 sequence is 13 residues long. Germline-derived CDR1 and CDR2 are MDHEN and SYDVKM. Trimming removed 7 bases from V and 4 bases from J, with 11 bases in between. CDR3 DNA sequence: TGTGCCAGCACCCTAGACAGATACAATGAGCAGTTCTTC. This gives the protein CASTLDRYNEQFF.

The chain couples TRBV18 to TRBJ1-1; possibly TRBD1 for D (6 bases). V lost 6 bases and J lost 0, with 8 bases in between. This CDR3 spans 13 amino acids. The germline V gene encodes CDR1 KGHSH and CDR2 LQKENI. Written as DNA, the CDR3 is TGTGCCAGCTCCCAGGGGTTGAACACTGAAGCTTTCTTT. Protein product: CASSQGLNTEAFF.

The chain joins TRBV19 to TRBJ2-3, with 8 bases that match TRBD2. After removal of 7 bases from V and 1 base from J, the junction contained 1 base not matched to a gene. The CDR3 has 13 residues. CDR1 is LNHDA and CDR2 is SQIVND in the germline V gene (reference sequence). The CDR3: CASTGGGTDTQYF. The CDR3 bases are TGTGCCAGTACCGGGGGGGGCACAGATACGCAGTATTTT.

This clone was observed once. This sequence joins TRBV9 and TRBJ2-1; no firm D call. The CDR3 covers 16 residues. The V gene lost 1 base and the J gene lost 4 bases, with 15 bases spanning the gap. CDR1 and CDR2 (germline): SGDLS, YYNGEE. The CDR3, as DNA: TGTGCCAGCAGCGTACGAGGCTCTTTTGGTTACAATGAGCAGTTCTTC. Its protein is CASSVRGSFGYNEQFF.

The J gene is TRBJ1-2, the V gene TRBV19; TRBD1 is a possible D gene (6 bases). The CDR3 extends over 16 amino acids. The germline V and J ends were trimmed by 8 bases and 2 bases, with 21 bases remaining between them. Germline V gives CDR1 LNHDA, CDR2 SQIVND (reference sequence). This chain's CDR3 is CASLPRTAPRNYGYTF. The CDR3 DNA sequence: TGTGCCAGTCTACCACGGACAGCACCTCGAAACTATGGCTACACCTTC.

V usage is TRBV10-3 and J usage is TRBJ2-2, with 7 positions matching TRBD2. V shed 9 bases, J shed 1 base, and the junction held 5 bases outside the gene matches. Germline V lookup: CDR1 ENHRY, CDR2 SYGVKD. This CDR3 region has 14 residues. CDR3 DNA sequence: TGTGCCATGGGGACTACTATGAACACCGGGGAGCTGTTTTTT. Encoded protein: CAMGTTMNTGELFF.

The V call is TRBV10-3, the J call TRBJ2-5; the match to TRBD1 covers 9 bases. The CDR3 is made up of 16 amino acids. Germline lookup yields CDR1 ENHRY and CDR2 SYGVKD. V trimming: 0 bases; J trimming: 2 bases; junction bases outside the gene matches: 4. The CDR3 DNA follows: TGTGCCATCAGTGAGTCGGGACAGGGAAGGCAAGAGACCCAGTACTTC. This translates into CAISESGQGRQETQYF.

This rearrangement joins TRBV4-2 to TRBJ2-2; 7 positions agree with TRBD2. This CDR3 spans 16 amino acids. The V and J ends lost 0 bases and 0 bases, in that order; junction bases with no gene match: 1. Germline V lookup: CDR1 LGHNA, CDR2 YNFKEQ. CDR3 in amino acids: CASSQDGGANTGELFF. DNA of the CDR3: TGTGCCAGCAGCCAAGATGGGGGGGCGAACACCGGGGAGCTGTTTTTT.

The chain joins TRBV12-3 or TRBV12-4 to TRBJ2-2, with 7 bases that match TRBD2. J was trimmed by 6 bases and V by 10 bases; bases with no gene match: 8. The length of the CDR3 is 13 residues. CDR3 sequence (DNA): TGTGCCACCCTTTGGGGGGGATCCGGGGAGCTGTTTTTT. It specifies CATLWGGSGELFF.

The gene calls are TRBV10-3 and TRBJ2-1; TRBD2 matches at 7 bases. The V gene's germline CDR1 is ENHRY and CDR2 SYGVKD. The J segment lost 0 bases and the V segment lost 4 bases, leaving 6 bases of the junction unmatched. The CDR3 sequence is 16 residues long. In DNA form, the CDR3 reads TGTGCCATCAGTGGAGCGGGGACCCCCTCCTACAATGAGCAGTTCTTC. This codes for CAISGAGTPSYNEQFF.

The chain links TRBV24-1 to TRBJ2-2; 8 nucleotides match TRBD2. Germline values: CDR1 KGHDR, CDR2 SFDVKD. V lost 1 base, J lost 3 bases, and 6 bases stayed unmatched. CDR3 length: 17 amino acids. The CDR3: CATSDFGGRSHTGELFF. The CDR3 region has the DNA TGTGCCACCAGTGATTTTGGCGGGAGGTCGCACACCGGGGAGCTGTTTTTT.

The J gene is TRBJ2-7, the V gene TRBV2; the D is unclear. Trimming shortened V by 2 bases and J by 0 bases, and 11 bases separated the two germline ends. CDR3 length: 15 amino acids. From germline, CDR1 is SNHLY and CDR2 FYNNEI. CDR3 in amino acids: CASSEWASSSYEQYV. CDR3 nucleotide sequence: TGTGCCAGCAGTGAATGGGCCAGCAGCTCCTACGAGCAGTACGTC.

This clone has just a few counts. This chain links TRBV4-2 with TRBJ1-2, with 9 bases identical to TRBD1. V was clipped by 1 base and J by 7 bases; unmatched bases: 7. The CDR3 has 15 residues. Per germline, CDR1 LGHNA and CDR2 YNFKEQ. CDR3 region: CASSQVGDREIGYTF. The CDR3 DNA reads as TGTGCCAGCAGCCAAGTCGGGGACAGGGAAATTGGCTACACCTTC.

The CDR3 region is CASSQVGRVGNTIYF. For the CDR3, the DNA is TGCGCCAGCAGCCAAGTGGGGAGGGTTGGAAACACCATATATTTT. The chain combines TRBV4-3 with TRBJ1-3; D call uncertain. Trimming stripped 1 base from V and 3 bases from J, with 10 bases between. CDR3 length: 15 amino acids. Germline V CDR1 and CDR2: LGHNA, YSLEER.

V is TRBV19 and J is TRBJ2-1; 9 nucleotides agree with TRBD1. Trimming took 6 bases from V and 6 from J; bases not matched to a gene: 3. This CDR3 region has 13 residues. The germline CDR1 and CDR2 sequences are LNHDA and SQIVND (reference sequence). The CDR3 DNA is TGTGCCAGTAGACAGGGGGCGCGCAATGAGCAGTTCTTC. Translation gives CASRQGARNEQFF.

V is TRBV2 and J is TRBJ1-5; perhaps TRBD1 as D (5 bases). Trimming left V 3 bases short and J 4 bases short, with 13 bases between. Germline CDR1 SNHLY, CDR2 FYNNEI. The CDR3 spans 15 residues. CDR3 protein: CASSDGRGVNQPQHF. The CDR3 DNA is TGTGCCAGCAGTGATGGGAGGGGCGTTAATCAGCCCCAGCATTTT.

CDR3 DNA: TGTGCCAGCTCACGTAGTAGCACAGATACGCAGTATTTT. It yields the protein CASSRSSTDTQYF. The chain has TRBV18 and TRBJ2-3; unclear D gene. Between the trimmed V and J ends, which lost 4 bases and 0 bases, there was a span of 5 bases. This CDR3 is built from 13 residues. Germline CDR1 and CDR2: KGHSH and LQKENI. Combining the CDR3 with reference TRBV18 and TRBJ2-3 gives the whole variable domain NAGVMQNPRHLVRRRGQEARLRCSPMKGHSHVYWYRQLPEEGLKFMVYLQKENIIDESGMPKERFSAEFPKEGPSILRIQQVVRGDSAAYFCASSRSSTDTQYFGPGTRLTVL.

The V call is TRBV23-1, the J call TRBJ1-5; TRBD1 matches at 8 bases. TRBV23-1 carries the ORF label, with uncertain function. V shed 3 bases and J 4 bases; nucleotides not matched to a gene: 17. This CDR3 comprises 19 residues. This chain's CDR3 is CASSHASRQGLGENQPQHF. CDR3 coding DNA: TGCGCCAGCAGTCATGCATCCCGACAGGGGCTGGGGGAGAATCAGCCCCAGCATTTT.

The chain recombines TRBV29-1 with TRBJ2-6; TRBD2 matches at 10 bases. Germline V CDR1 and CDR2: SQVTM, ANQGSEA. The J segment lost 3 bases and the V segment lost 3 bases, leaving 8 bases of the junction unmatched. CDR3 length equals 17 residues. The CDR3 protein is CSVELQREGHGANVLTF. The CDR3 DNA sequence: TGCAGCGTTGAGTTGCAGCGGGAGGGCCATGGGGCCAACGTCCTGACTTTC.

The J gene is TRBJ1-1, the V gene TRBV5-7; D may be TRBD1 (5 bases). TRBV5-7 is an ORF; its function is uncertain. This CDR3 region has 13 residues. Trimming cost V 7 bases and J 4 bases, with 14 bases left between them. CDR3 residues: CASQDRRGTEAFF. In nucleotides, the CDR3 is TGTGCCAGCCAGGACCGGAGGGGCACTGAAGCTTTCTTT.

The rearrangement uses TRBV27 and TRBJ2-3, with 11 bases matching TRBD1. The germline V gene has CDR1 MNHEY and CDR2 SMNVEV (reference sequence). Unmatched junction bases numbered 5, after V lost 0 bases and J lost 6 bases. The CDR3 totals 16 residues. This chain's CDR3 is CASSLSRTGGWDTQYF. CDR3 nucleotide sequence: TGTGCCAGCAGTTTATCAAGGACAGGGGGCTGGGATACGCAGTATTTT.

This rearrangement joins TRBV19 to TRBJ1-1; no definite D call. Trimming took 3 bases from V and 3 from J, leaving 8 bases between them. The CDR3 contains 13 residues. Germline-derived CDR1 and CDR2 are LNHDA and SQIVND (reference sequence). The CDR3 nucleotides are TGTGCCAGTAGTATCGGGGTTGACACTGAAGCTTTCTTT. It is translated as CASSIGVDTEAFF.